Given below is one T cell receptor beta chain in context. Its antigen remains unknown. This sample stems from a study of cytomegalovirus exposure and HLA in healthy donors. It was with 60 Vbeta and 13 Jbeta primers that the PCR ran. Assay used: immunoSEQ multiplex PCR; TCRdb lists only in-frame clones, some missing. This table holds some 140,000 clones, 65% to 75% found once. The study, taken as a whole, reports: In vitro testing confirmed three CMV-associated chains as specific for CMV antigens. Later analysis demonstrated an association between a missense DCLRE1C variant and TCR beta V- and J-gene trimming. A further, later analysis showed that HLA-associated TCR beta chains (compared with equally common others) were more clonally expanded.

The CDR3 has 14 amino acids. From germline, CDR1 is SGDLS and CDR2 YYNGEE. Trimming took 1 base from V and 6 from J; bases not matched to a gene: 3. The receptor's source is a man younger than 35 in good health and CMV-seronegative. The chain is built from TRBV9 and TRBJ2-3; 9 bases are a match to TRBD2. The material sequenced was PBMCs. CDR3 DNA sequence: TGTGCCAGCAGCGTACGGCGGGGGGGGGATACGCAGTATTTT. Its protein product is CASSVRRGGDTQYF.